This T cell receptor beta chain was profiled in a study of shared clonotypes between healthy human individuals. In germline, CDR1 is SEHNR, CDR2 FQNEAQ (reference sequence). V shed 3 bases, J shed 3 bases, and the junction held 10 bases outside the gene matches. The CDR3 sequence is 16 residues long. Repertoires were generated with immunoSEQ multiplex PCR, while TCRdb's copy carries only in-frame clones and drops some. The table shows more than 2,000,000 clones, with around nine tenths occurring only once. The TCR originated in a man between 18 and 29 years old in good health. The J gene is TRBJ1-1, the V gene TRBV7-9; 7 bases match TRBD1. The specimen was naive CD4+ T cells sorted from blood. Subset described: CD45RA+ positively selected. CDR3 bases: TGTGCCAGCAGCTTCGACAGGGAGGTTCGAGACACTGAAGCTTTCTTT. Amino acids: CASSFDREVRDTEAFF.